The following is a T cell receptor beta chain sequence with its context. An approximately 130-subject validation cohort, separate from the approximately 720-subject first cohort, supplied the donors. The repertoire was sequenced with immunoSEQ multiplex PCR; TCRdb's copy has only in-frame clones and lacks some. This sample has 150,000 to 200,000 clones, with approximately 81% found just once. This sample is drawn from a study of cytomegalovirus exposure and HLA in healthy donors. The CDR3 extends over 19 amino acids. CDR1 is LGHNT and CDR2 is FRNRAP in the germline V gene. The J segment lost 2 bases and the V segment lost 3 bases, leaving 14 bases of the junction unmatched.

The sequenced material came from PBMCs. The rearrangement joins TRBV12-5 to TRBJ1-1, with 11 positions matching TRBD1. This TCR was sampled from a man younger than 35 in good health and CMV-seropositive. The CDR3 reads CASGFYTGQGAEDNTEAFF. The CDR3 DNA is TGTGCTAGTGGTTTTTATACTGGACAGGGGGCGGAGGACAACACTGAAGCTTTCTTT. Variable domain in full (rest from reference TRBV12-5 and TRBJ1-1): DARVTQTPRHKVTEMGQEVTMRCQPILGHNTVFWYRQTMMQGLELLAYFRNRAPLDDSGMPKDRFSAEMPDATLATLKIQPSEPRDSAVYFCASGFYTGQGAEDNTEAFFGQGTRLTVV.